This note documents a single TCR beta chain sequence. This CDR3 contains 13 residues. Per the germline V gene, CDR1 is SGHTA and CDR2 is FQGNSA. Trimming pared 7 bases from V and 7 bases from J, leaving 13 bases between. TCR beta CDR3 sequences were amplified from RNA transcripts. HTBI primers drove first-round RT-PCR of the TCR CDR3. One entry per CDR3 protein, called by TCRdb with MiXCR from the multiplex PCR reads. The sample consists of approximately 320,000 distinct CDR3 sequences, roughly 17% of them appearing once. The data derive from a study of T cells in Graves' hyperthyroidism and ophthalmopathy.

The source is a man aged 30-40 years with Graves' hyperthyroidism. The specimen sequenced was blood. V and J are TRBV7-2 and TRBJ2-2; unclear D gene. CDR3 nucleotide sequence: TGTGCCAGCACCCCCCGATGGGGCGGGGAGCTGTTTTTT. It yields the protein CASTPRWGGELFF.